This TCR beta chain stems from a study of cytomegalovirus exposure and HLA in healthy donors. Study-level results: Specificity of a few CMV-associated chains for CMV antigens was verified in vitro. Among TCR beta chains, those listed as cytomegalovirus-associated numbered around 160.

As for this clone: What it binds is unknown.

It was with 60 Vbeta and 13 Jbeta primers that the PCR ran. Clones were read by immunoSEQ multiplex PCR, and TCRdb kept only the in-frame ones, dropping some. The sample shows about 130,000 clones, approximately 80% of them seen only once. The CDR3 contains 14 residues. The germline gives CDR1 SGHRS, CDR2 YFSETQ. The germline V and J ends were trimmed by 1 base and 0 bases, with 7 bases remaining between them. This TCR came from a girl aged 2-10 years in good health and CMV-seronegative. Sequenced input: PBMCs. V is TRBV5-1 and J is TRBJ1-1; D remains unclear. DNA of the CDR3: TGCGCCAGCAGCTTGAACACACTGAACACTGAAGCTTTCTTT. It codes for CASSLNTLNTEAFF.